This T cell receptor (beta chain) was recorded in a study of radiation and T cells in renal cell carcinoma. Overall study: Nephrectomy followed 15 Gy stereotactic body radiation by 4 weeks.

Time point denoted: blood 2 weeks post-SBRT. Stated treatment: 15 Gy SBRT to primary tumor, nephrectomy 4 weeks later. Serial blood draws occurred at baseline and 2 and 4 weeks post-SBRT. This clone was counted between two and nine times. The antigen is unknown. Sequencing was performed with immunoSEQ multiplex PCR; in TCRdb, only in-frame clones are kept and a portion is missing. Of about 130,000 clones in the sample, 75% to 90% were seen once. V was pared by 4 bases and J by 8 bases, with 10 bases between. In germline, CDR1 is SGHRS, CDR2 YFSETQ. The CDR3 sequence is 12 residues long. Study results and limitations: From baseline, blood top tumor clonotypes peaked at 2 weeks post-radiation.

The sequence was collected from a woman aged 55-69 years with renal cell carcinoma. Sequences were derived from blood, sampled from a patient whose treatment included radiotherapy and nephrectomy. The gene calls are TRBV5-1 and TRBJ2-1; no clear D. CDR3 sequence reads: CASSPALDEQFF. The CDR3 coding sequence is TGCGCCAGCAGCCCGGCCTTGGATGAGCAGTTCTTC.